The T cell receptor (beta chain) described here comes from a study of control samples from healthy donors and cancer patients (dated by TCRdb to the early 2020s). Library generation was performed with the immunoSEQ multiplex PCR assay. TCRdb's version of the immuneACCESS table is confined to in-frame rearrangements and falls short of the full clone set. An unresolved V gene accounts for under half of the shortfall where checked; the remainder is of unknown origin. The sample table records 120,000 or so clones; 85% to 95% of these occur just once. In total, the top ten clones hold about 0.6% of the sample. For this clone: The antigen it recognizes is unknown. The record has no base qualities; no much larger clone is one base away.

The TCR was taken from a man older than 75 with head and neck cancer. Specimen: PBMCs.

The sequenced DNA is TGTGCCAGCAGCTCCAGGGGTTCGCGAGAGACCCAGTACTTC. This sequence encodes CASSSRGSRETQYF. Rearrangement joined TRBV5-6 to TRBJ2-5; TRBD1 might be the D gene, on 6 matching bases. V lost 3 bases and J lost 4 bases; the stretch between them is 13 bases long. The CDR3, from cysteine to phenylalanine, totals 14 residues. Just CDR3 DNA is preserved here, 42 bases in frame from base 1. The germline V gene gives CDR1 as SGHDT and CDR2 as YYEEEE.